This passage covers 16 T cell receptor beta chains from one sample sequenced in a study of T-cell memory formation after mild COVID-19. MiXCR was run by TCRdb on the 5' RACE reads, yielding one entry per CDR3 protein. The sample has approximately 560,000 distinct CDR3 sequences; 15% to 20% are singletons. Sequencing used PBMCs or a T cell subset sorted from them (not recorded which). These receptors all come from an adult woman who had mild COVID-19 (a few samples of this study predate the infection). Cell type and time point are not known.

The CDR3 loop is CASSSTPQETQYF. The DNA of the CDR3 is TGTGCCAGCAGTTCCACTCCTCAAGAGACCCAGTACTTC. The chain joins TRBV7-3 to TRBJ2-5; no reliable D call. Trimming pared 6 bases from V and 2 bases from J, leaving 10 bases between. The germline V gene has CDR1 SGHTA and CDR2 FQGTGA. The CDR3 is 13 amino acids.

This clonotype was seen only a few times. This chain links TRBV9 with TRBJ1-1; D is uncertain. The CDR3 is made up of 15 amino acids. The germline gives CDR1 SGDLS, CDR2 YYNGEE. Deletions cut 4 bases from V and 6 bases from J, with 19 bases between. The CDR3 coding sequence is TGTGCCAGCAGCAGATGGAGGTATGTGGACTCTGAAGCTTTCTTT. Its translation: CASSRWRYVDSEAFF.

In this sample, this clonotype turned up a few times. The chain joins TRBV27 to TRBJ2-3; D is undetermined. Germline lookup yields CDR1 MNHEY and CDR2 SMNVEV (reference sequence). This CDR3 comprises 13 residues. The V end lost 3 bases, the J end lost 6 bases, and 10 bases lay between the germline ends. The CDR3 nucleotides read TGTGCCAGCAGTTTCTACCACTCGGATACGCAGTATTTT. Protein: CASSFYHSDTQYF.

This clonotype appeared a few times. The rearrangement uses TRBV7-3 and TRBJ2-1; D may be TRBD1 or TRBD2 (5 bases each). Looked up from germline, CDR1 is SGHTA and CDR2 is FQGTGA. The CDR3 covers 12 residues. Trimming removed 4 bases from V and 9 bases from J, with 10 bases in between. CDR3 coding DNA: TGTGCCAGCAGCTCCGGGGCCGCTGAGCAGTTCTTC. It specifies CASSSGAAEQFF.

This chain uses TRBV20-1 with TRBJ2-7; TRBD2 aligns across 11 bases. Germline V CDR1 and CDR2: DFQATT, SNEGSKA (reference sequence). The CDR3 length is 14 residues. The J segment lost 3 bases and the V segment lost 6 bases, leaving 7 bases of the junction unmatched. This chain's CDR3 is CSASRLAGIYEQYF. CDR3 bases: TGCAGTGCATCTCGACTAGCGGGGATCTACGAGCAGTACTTC.

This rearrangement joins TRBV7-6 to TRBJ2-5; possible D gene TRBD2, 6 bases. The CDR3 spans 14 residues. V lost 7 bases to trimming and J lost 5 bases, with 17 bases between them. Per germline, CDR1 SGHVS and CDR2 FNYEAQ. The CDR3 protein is CASIAGSRLETQYF. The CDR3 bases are TGTGCCAGCATCGCCGGGAGTCGGTTGGAGACCCAGTACTTC.

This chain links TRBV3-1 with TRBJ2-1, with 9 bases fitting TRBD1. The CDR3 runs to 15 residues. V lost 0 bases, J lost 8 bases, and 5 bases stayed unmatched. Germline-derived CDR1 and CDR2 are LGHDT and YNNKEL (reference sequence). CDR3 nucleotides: TGTGCCAGCAGCCAAGAGGACAGGGGCTTCGATGAGCAGTTCTTC. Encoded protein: CASSQEDRGFDEQFF.

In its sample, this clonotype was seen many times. CDR3 nucleotide sequence: TGCTCCGGGACTAGCGGGAGGGAAAACACAGATACGCAGTATTTT. It translates to CSGTSGRENTDTQYF. The chain couples TRBV29-1 to TRBJ2-3, with 16 positions matching TRBD2. Germline V gene sequence: CDR1 SQVTM, CDR2 ANQGSEA. The CDR3 totals 15 residues.

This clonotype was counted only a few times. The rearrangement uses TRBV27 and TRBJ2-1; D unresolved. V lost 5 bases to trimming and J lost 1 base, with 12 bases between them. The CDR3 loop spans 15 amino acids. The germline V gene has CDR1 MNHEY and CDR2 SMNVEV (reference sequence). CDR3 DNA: TGTGCCAGCAGTCGACGGGTTGGGTCCTACAATGAGCAGTTCTTC. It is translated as CASSRRVGSYNEQFF.

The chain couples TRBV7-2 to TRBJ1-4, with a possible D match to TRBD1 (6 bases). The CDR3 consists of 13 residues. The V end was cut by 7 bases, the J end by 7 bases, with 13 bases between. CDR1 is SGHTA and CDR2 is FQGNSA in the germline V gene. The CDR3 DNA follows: TGTGCCAGCAAAGGGGGGGCTCGTGAAAAACTGTTTTTT. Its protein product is CASKGGAREKLFF.

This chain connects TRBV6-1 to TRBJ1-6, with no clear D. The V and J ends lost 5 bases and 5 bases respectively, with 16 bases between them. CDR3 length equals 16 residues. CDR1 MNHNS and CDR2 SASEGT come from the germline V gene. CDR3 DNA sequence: TGTGCCAGCAGTCAACCCCGGGCAGCCAATAATTCACCCCTCCACTTT. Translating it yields CASSQPRAANNSPLHF.

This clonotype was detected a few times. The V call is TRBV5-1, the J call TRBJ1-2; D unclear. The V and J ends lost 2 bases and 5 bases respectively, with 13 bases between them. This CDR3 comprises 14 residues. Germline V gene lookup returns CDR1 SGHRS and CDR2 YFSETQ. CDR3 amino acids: CASSFDPGTYGYTF. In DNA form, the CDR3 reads TGCGCCAGCAGCTTCGATCCAGGAACTTATGGCTACACCTTC.

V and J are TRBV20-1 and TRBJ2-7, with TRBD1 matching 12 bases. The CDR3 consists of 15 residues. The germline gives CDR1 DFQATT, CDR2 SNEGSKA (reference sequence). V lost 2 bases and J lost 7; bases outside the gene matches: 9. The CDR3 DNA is TGCAGTGCTAGACCTTGGGGACAGGGGGCAGATGAGCAGTACTTC. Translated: CSARPWGQGADEQYF.

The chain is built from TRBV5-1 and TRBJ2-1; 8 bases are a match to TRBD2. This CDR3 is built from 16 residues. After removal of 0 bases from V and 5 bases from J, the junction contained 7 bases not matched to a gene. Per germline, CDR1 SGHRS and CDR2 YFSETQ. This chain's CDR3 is CASSLAGTSVNNEQFF. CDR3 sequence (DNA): TGCGCCAGCAGCTTGGCCGGGACTAGTGTTAACAATGAGCAGTTCTTC.

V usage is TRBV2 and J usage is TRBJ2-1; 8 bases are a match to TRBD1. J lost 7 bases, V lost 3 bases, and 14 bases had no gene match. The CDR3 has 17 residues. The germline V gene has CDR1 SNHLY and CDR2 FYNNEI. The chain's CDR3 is CASSDPSGQGLLNEQFF. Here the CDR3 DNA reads TGTGCCAGCAGTGACCCCTCAGGACAGGGCCTCCTAAATGAGCAGTTCTTC.

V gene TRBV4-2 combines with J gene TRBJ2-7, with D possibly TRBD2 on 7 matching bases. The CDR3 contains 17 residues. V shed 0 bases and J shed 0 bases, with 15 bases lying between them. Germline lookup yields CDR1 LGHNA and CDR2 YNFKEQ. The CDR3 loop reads CASSQDLRGRSSYEQYF. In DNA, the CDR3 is TGTGCCAGCAGCCAAGATTTGCGGGGGCGGAGCTCCTACGAGCAGTACTTC.